Below are 15 T cell receptor beta chains sequenced from a single sample in a study of cytomegalovirus exposure and HLA in healthy donors. The PCR ran on 60 Vbeta and 13 Jbeta primers. This table comes from immunoSEQ multiplex PCR, and its TCRdb copy is limited to in-frame clones, with some not included. The sample lists 150,000 or so clones, 65% to 85% occurring once. Specimen: PBMCs. These receptors originate from a man aged 45-65 years in good health and CMV-seronegative.

The gene calls are TRBV30 and TRBJ1-1, with 7 nucleotides matching TRBD1. Unmatched junction bases numbered 11, after V lost 8 bases and J lost 5 bases. The CDR3 is 13 residues long. The germline gives CDR1 GTSNPN, CDR2 SVGIG (reference sequence). CDR3 DNA sequence: TGTGCCGGAAACCCCCAGGGGGTTACTGAAGCTTTCTTT. Translating it yields CAGNPQGVTEAFF.

The chain's CDR3 is CASSIPPRTGPFEQFF. Here the CDR3 DNA reads TGTGCCAGTAGTATCCCTCCTAGGACAGGGCCTTTCGAGCAGTTCTTC. The chain recombines TRBV19 with TRBJ2-1; 8 bases match TRBD1. CDR1 is LNHDA, CDR2 SQIVND, per germline (reference sequence). CDR3 size: 16 residues. V lost 3 bases to trimming and J lost 10 bases; unmatched junction nucleotides: 14.

The chain carries TRBV5-1 and TRBJ1-1, with TRBD1 matching over 8 bases. This CDR3 spans 15 amino acids. The germline gives CDR1 SGHRS, CDR2 YFSETQ. V gave up 0 bases and J gave up 1 base; unmatched junction bases: 2. CDR3 DNA sequence: TGCGCCAGCAGCTTGGACAGGGGGTCGAACACTGAAGCTTTCTTT. Translation: CASSLDRGSNTEAFF.

V is TRBV11-1 and J is TRBJ2-4; 9 bases align to TRBD2. Germline V lookup: CDR1 SGHAT, CDR2 FQDESV (reference sequence). J gave up 0 bases and V 4 bases, and 4 bases lay outside the gene matches. This CDR3 region has 16 residues. CDR3 loop: CASSSPAGGAKNIQYF. The CDR3 DNA is TGTGCCAGCAGCTCCCCAGCGGGAGGAGCCAAAAACATTCAGTACTTC.

This clone was counted a few times. This rearrangement joins TRBV7-9 to TRBJ2-5, with D possibly matching TRBD2 (5 bases). V was cut by 1 base and J by 4 bases, with 19 bases left in between. Germline values: CDR1 SEHNR, CDR2 FQNEAQ (reference sequence). The length of the CDR3 is 17 residues. The CDR3 region is CASSLVYGEFISETQYF. In DNA form, the CDR3 reads TGTGCCAGCAGCTTAGTGTACGGGGAATTTATTTCAGAGACCCAGTACTTC.

The chain recombines TRBV5-1 with TRBJ1-2; no firm D call. Deletions cut 4 bases from V and 4 bases from J, with 14 bases between. CDR1 is SGHRS and CDR2 is YFSETQ in the germline V gene. The CDR3 has 14 amino acids. In DNA, the CDR3 is TGCGCCAGCAGCCTAGATCAATCGGGCTATGGCTACACCTTC. Translating gives CASSLDQSGYGYTF.

J is TRBJ2-1 and V is TRBV5-1, with D tentatively TRBD2 (6 bases). Germline V gene sequence: CDR1 SGHRS, CDR2 YFSETQ. There are 15 residues in the CDR3. V shed 0 bases and J shed 4 bases, with 11 bases lying between them. The CDR3 is CASSLGGASYNEQFF. In DNA form, the CDR3 reads TGCGCCAGCAGCTTGGGCGGGGCTTCGTACAATGAGCAGTTCTTC.

This clone was picked up a small number of times. The identical CDR3 is also encoded by other nucleotide sequences in the sample. V is TRBV7-9 and J is TRBJ1-5; D might be TRBD1 (5 bases). Germline V gives CDR1 SEHNR, CDR2 FQNEAQ (reference sequence). Trimming removed 0 bases from V and 2 bases from J, with 5 bases in between. The CDR3 loop spans 14 amino acids. The CDR3 protein is CASSLAGGNQPQHF. The DNA for the CDR3 is TGTGCCAGCAGCTTAGCAGGGGGCAATCAGCCCCAGCATTTT.

The chain employs TRBV25-1 and TRBJ1-5; weak D call: TRBD1 (5 bases). Germline assignment: CDR1 MGHDK and CDR2 SYGVNS. The CDR3 has 16 residues. Trimming removed 1 base at V and 0 bases at J, with 10 bases between. CDR3 sequence: CASSEWGDYSNQPQHF. Here the CDR3 DNA reads TGTGCCAGCAGTGAATGGGGGGACTATAGCAATCAGCCCCAGCATTTT. Full variable domain (outside the CDR3, taken from reference TRBV25-1 and TRBJ1-5): EADIYQTPRYLVIGTGKKITLECSQTMGHDKMYWYQQDPGMELHLIHYSYGVNSTEKGDLSSESTVSRIRTEHFPLTLESARPSHTSQYLCASSEWGDYSNQPQHFGDGTRLSIL.

This chain's CDR3 is CASSYSISRLHTGELFF. CDR3 in DNA: TGTGCCAGCAGTTACTCGATTTCGCGGCTGCACACCGGGGAGCTGTTTTTT. The chain has TRBV6-7 and TRBJ2-2, with no clear D. TRBV6-7 is annotated as an ORF whose role is uncertain. With 0 bases removed from V and 3 bases from J, the gap between germline ends came to 14 bases. The CDR3 has 17 residues.

In DNA form, the CDR3 reads TGTGCCAGCAGCTTAGGGGCGGCGGGGGGGACCGGGGAGCTGTTTTTT. It specifies CASSLGAAGGTGELFF. The rearrangement uses TRBV11-3 and TRBJ2-2; 9 bases fit TRBD2. Germline V CDR1 and CDR2: SGHNT, YENEEA. V dropped 1 base and J dropped 5; count of bases not matched to a gene: 5. This CDR3 region has 16 residues.

The table lists this clone with a count of one. V is TRBV7-8 and J is TRBJ1-1; D unresolved. Per germline, CDR1 SGHVS and CDR2 FQNEAQ. This CDR3 contains 11 residues. The V gene lost 1 base and the J gene lost 13 bases, with 10 bases spanning the gap. In DNA form, the CDR3 reads TGTGCCAGCAGCTTAGGGCTCCATGTTTTCTTT. Translation: CASSLGLHVFF.

The chain recombines TRBV6-1 with TRBJ2-5; TRBD1 might be the D (6 bases). From germline, CDR1 is MNHNS and CDR2 SASEGT. This CDR3 has 14 amino acids. V was shortened by 1 base and J by 5 bases, with 11 bases between the two germline ends. The CDR3 region is CASSEVGAWETQYF. CDR3 nucleotides: TGTGCCAGCAGTGAAGTGGGGGCCTGGGAGACCCAGTACTTC.

The chain is built from TRBV30 and TRBJ1-5; 7 bases are a match to TRBD1. CDR1 and CDR2 (germline): GTSNPN, SVGIG (reference sequence). V was clipped by 5 bases and J by 5 bases; unmatched bases: 9. The length of the CDR3 is 14 residues. CDR3 DNA sequence: TGTGCCTGGGAAGCGACAGGGATAGATCAGCCCCAGCATTTT. Translated, it gives CAWEATGIDQPQHF. Complete variable domain (other parts from reference TRBV30 and TRBJ1-5): SQTIHQWPATLVQPVGSPLSLECTVEGTSNPNLYWYRQAAGRGLQLLFYSVGIGQISSEVPQNLSASRPQDRQFILSSKKLLLSDSGFYLCAWEATGIDQPQHFGDGTRLSIL.

J is TRBJ1-5 and V is TRBV19, with a possible D match to TRBD1 (6 bases). V was cut by 4 bases and J by 2 bases, with 15 bases left in between. The CDR3 length is 16 residues. The V gene's germline CDR1 is LNHDA and CDR2 SQIVND (reference sequence). The CDR3 coding sequence is TGTGCCAGTAGTACCAAAACAGGGTTCGGCAATCAGCCCCAGCATTTT. Amino acids: CASSTKTGFGNQPQHF. The whole variable domain, remainder taken from reference TRBV19 and TRBJ1-5, is DGGITQSPKYLFRKEGQNVTLSCEQNLNHDAMYWYRQDPGQGLRLIYYSQIVNDFQKGDIAEGYSVSREKKESFPLTVTSAQKNPTAFYLCASSTKTGFGNQPQHFGDGTRLSIL.